This TCR beta chain is drawn from a study of shared clonotypes between healthy human individuals. Findings and caveats of the study: The low donor count limited represented genetic and exposure-history diversity. Apart from blood, nothing was sampled; tissue repertoires likely differ.

Naive CD8 cells, CD45RO-negative and positively selected for CCR7, excluded terminally differentiated effector memory CD45RA+ cells. Participating donors were healthy, HIV-negative adults free of recent acute infections or vaccinations. Donors comprised only Caucasian adults living in Nashville, Tennessee. Profiled with immunoSEQ multiplex PCR; TCRdb holds only in-frame clones, not every one. The table includes 2 million to 2.5 million clones, 85% to 95% detected once. The length of the CDR3 is 9 residues. Deletions cut 3 bases from V and 6 bases from J, with 2 bases between. The germline gives CDR1 GTSNPN, CDR2 SVGIG (reference sequence). Concerning this clone: What it recognizes is unknown.

This clonotype was sampled from a man aged 18-30 years in good health. Some clones in this sample may be carry-over from other donors' samples. The sequencing input was naive CD8+ T cells from PBMCs. V gene TRBV30 combines with J gene TRBJ1-2; D is unclear. The CDR3 reads CAWRDGYTF. In DNA form, the CDR3 reads TGTGCCTGGAGGGATGGCTACACCTTC.